These 8 T cell receptor beta chains originate from one sample sequenced in a study of CD8 T cells in Susac syndrome. Random-hexamer reverse transcription was applied to about 0.45 to 1 ug RNA. TCRdb used MiXCR to reprocess the immunoSEQ multiplex PCR reads, holding one entry per CDR3 protein. The sample includes just over 300,000 distinct CDR3 sequences, about 91% seen only once; the top ten take 0.065%. What was sequenced was CD4+ T cells from PBMCs. The receptors originated from a human donor with multiple sclerosis.

The rearrangement links TRBV5-1 to TRBJ2-2; D is uncertain. Per germline, CDR1 SGHRS and CDR2 YFSETQ. This CDR3 region has 15 residues. V was pared by 6 bases and J by 0 bases, with 12 bases between. The CDR3 sequence is CASTPQSTNTGELFF. The CDR3 DNA reads TGCGCCAGCACACCACAATCCACGAACACCGGGGAGCTGTTTTTT.

The chain joins TRBV6-5 to TRBJ1-1; the D gene is possibly TRBD1 (6 bases). The germline V and J ends were trimmed by 5 bases and 11 bases, with 21 bases remaining between them. From germline, CDR1 is MNHEY and CDR2 SVGAGI. The CDR3 has 14 amino acids. The CDR3, as DNA: TGTGCCAGCAGTCCCCGGACCTACAGGGTACGCGCTTTCTTT. Translated, it gives CASSPRTYRVRAFF.

The chain couples TRBV5-4 to TRBJ1-4, with D unclear. Germline CDR1 is SGHNT and CDR2 is YYREEE (reference sequence). The CDR3 is made up of 15 amino acids. Deletions cut 1 base from V and 6 bases from J, with 13 bases between. CDR3 DNA: TGTGCCAGCAGCTTGACCTCCCGAACGGATGAAAAACTGTTTTTT. Translation: CASSLTSRTDEKLFF. The full variable domain, in which reference TRBV5-4 and TRBJ1-4 provide the parts outside the CDR3, is ETGVTQSPTHLIKTRGQQVTLRCSSQSGHNTVSWYQQALGQGPQFIFQYYREEENGRGNFPPRFSGLQFPNYSSELNVNALELDDSALYLCASSLTSRTDEKLFFGSGTQLSVL.

The chain recombines TRBV20-1 with TRBJ2-2; TRBD2 is a possible D gene (5 bases). The V end lost 3 bases, the J end lost 4 bases, and 9 bases lay between the germline ends. The CDR3 spans 13 residues. The germline gives CDR1 DFQATT, CDR2 SNEGSKA (reference sequence). The CDR3 DNA reads as TGCAGTGCTAGTTCGGGAATCACCGGGGAGCTGTTTTTT. This encodes CSASSGITGELFF.

This rearrangement joins TRBV12-3 or TRBV12-4 to TRBJ2-3; TRBD2 agrees at 11 bases. Trimming at V came to 4 bases and at J to 2 bases, leaving 8 bases not matched to a gene. The CDR3 extends over 17 amino acids. CDR3 loop: CASSSRLAGGPTDTQYF. DNA of the CDR3: TGTGCCAGCAGTTCCCGGCTAGCGGGGGGCCCCACAGATACGCAGTATTTT.

This chain links TRBV3-1 with TRBJ1-1; no clear D. Germline-derived CDR1 and CDR2 are LGHDT and YNNKEL (reference sequence). The CDR3 has 12 amino acids. The V end was cut by 0 bases, the J end by 8 bases, with 7 bases between. The chain's CDR3 is CASSQEWGEAFF. The DNA for the CDR3 is TGTGCCAGCAGCCAAGAGTGGGGAGAAGCTTTCTTT.

This rearrangement joins TRBV29-1 to TRBJ1-1; 8 bases are shared with TRBD1. Germline trimming cut 6 bases from V and 1 base from J; bases unmatched to any gene: 10. This CDR3 is built from 15 residues. Germline CDR1 is SQVTM and CDR2 is ANQGSEA. As DNA, the CDR3 is TGCAGCGTAGGAGTTACCGGGACAGGGAACACTGAAGCTTTCTTT. Translating gives CSVGVTGTGNTEAFF. Looking up the rest from reference TRBV29-1 and TRBJ1-1 gives the full variable domain: SAVISQKPSRDICQRGTSLTIQCQVDSQVTMMFWYRQQPGQSLTLIATANQGSEATYESGFVIDKFPISRPNLTFSTLTVSNMSPEDSSIYLCSVGVTGTGNTEAFFGQGTRLTVV.

The chain is built from TRBV7-2 and TRBJ2-7; a possible D gene is TRBD2 (5 bases). Trimming cost V 6 bases and J 9 bases, with 18 bases left between them. The CDR3 is made up of 13 amino acids. CDR1 and CDR2 from the germline V gene are SGHTA and FQGNSA. The CDR3, as DNA: TGTGCCAGCAGACCAGCGGCCAGTTTGGCGCAGTACTTC. It encodes CASRPAASLAQYF.